The 6 T cell receptor beta chains listed next were all sequenced from one sample in a study of blood T cells in healthy people across ages. The use of a sample-barcoded 5' primer and a J-beta primer mix characterized a second PCR of about 7 to 12 cycles. TCRdb fed the 5' RACE reads into MiXCR, producing one record per CDR3 protein. Of roughly 1.5 million distinct CDR3 sequences listed, under 55% are singletons. Sequencing was done on a sample of blood. The receptor source for this set is a woman under 30 in good health.

This clonotype has a count of ten or more. The CDR3, as DNA: TGTGCCAGCAGCCAAGACTACCAGAGGACAGATACGCAGTATTTT. This encodes CASSQDYQRTDTQYF. The chain carries TRBV4-2 and TRBJ2-3; unclear D gene. CDR1 is LGHNA, CDR2 YNFKEQ, per germline. Deletions cut 0 bases from V and 3 bases from J, with 10 bases between. The CDR3 is 15 amino acids.

Comment on this clonotype: One end of the junction does not line up with germline, which may come from a read error. The V and J genes are TRBV15 and TRBJ1-2; D is possibly TRBD1 (6 bases). The CDR3 spans 15 residues. Germline assignment: CDR1 LNHNV and CDR2 YYDKDF (reference sequence). In nucleotides, the CDR3 is TGTGTCACCAGCAGGACCGACAGGAATAACTATGGCTACACCTTC. Its protein product is CVTSRTDRNNYGYTF. Full variable domain (outside the CDR3, taken from reference TRBV15 and TRBJ1-2): DAMVIQNPRYQVTQFGKPVTLSCSQTLNHNVMYWYQQKSSQAPKLLFHYYDKDFNNEADTPDNFQSRRPNTSFCFLDIRSPGLGDTAMYLCVTSRTDRNNYGYTFGSGTRLTVV.

The chain combines TRBV29-1 with TRBJ2-1; D assignment may be TRBD1 or TRBD2 (7 bases each). CDR1 is SQVTM, CDR2 ANQGSEA, per germline. The CDR3 consists of 15 residues. V was cut by 7 bases and J by 1 base, with 17 bases left in between. The CDR3 coding sequence is TGCAGCGGCGAAGGGGGCGGGAGTTCCTACAATGAGCAGTTCTTC. The encoded protein is CSGEGGGSSYNEQFF.

There are a few counts of this clonotype. J is TRBJ1-2 and V is TRBV4-1; the D gene is possibly TRBD1 (5 bases). Deletions cut 1 base from V and 1 base from J, with 7 bases between. CDR1 is MGHRA and CDR2 is YSYEKL in the germline V gene. The CDR3 length is 14 residues. The CDR3 nucleotides read TGCGCCAGCAGCCAAGGGGGCGGTAACTATGGCTACACCTTC. Amino acid sequence: CASSQGGGNYGYTF.

This clonotype was recorded many times. The rearrangement joins TRBV3-1 to TRBJ2-3; tentatively, D is TRBD2 (5 bases). V was trimmed by 3 bases and J by 2 bases, leaving 12 bases between them. Germline V gives CDR1 LGHDT, CDR2 YNNKEL (reference sequence). CDR3 size: 15 residues. The DNA for the CDR3 is TGTGCCAGCAGCCATCTGCGGGTCTCCACAGATACGCAGTATTTT. As protein: CASSHLRVSTDTQYF.

The V and J genes are TRBV25-1 and TRBJ2-7; D gene ambiguous. Germline loops: CDR1 MGHDK, CDR2 SYGVNS. CDR3 length equals 15 residues. Trimming took 3 bases from V and 3 from J, leaving 15 bases between them. Here the CDR3 reads CASSELPVGSYEQYF. CDR3 DNA sequence: TGTGCCAGCAGTGAGCTACCCGTGGGTAGCTACGAGCAGTACTTC.